This T cell receptor (beta chain) originates from a study of follicular helper T cells after annual influenza vaccination. Study in general: Blood was drawn on days 0, 7 and 28 after vaccination.

Time point here: 2014-2015 season, 7 days after vaccination. Assay: immunoSEQ multiplex PCR; the TCRdb copy retains only in-frame clones and omits some. This repertoire shows approximately 9,500 clones, under 85% found once; its top ten account for approximately 0.78%. This sequence originates from an adult who received the influenza vaccine. The sequencing used CXCR5- memory CD4+ T cells sorted from blood, collected 7 days after influenza vaccination.

The CDR3 protein is CSGHSGSKNTQYF. As DNA, the CDR3 is TGCAGCGGGCATAGCGGGAGTAAAAATACGCAGTATTTT. The chain couples TRBV29-1 to TRBJ2-3, with 9 bases fitting TRBD2. V lost 7 bases to trimming and J lost 7 bases; unmatched junction nucleotides: 9. The CDR3 length is 13 residues. Germline assignment: CDR1 SQVTM and CDR2 ANQGSEA.